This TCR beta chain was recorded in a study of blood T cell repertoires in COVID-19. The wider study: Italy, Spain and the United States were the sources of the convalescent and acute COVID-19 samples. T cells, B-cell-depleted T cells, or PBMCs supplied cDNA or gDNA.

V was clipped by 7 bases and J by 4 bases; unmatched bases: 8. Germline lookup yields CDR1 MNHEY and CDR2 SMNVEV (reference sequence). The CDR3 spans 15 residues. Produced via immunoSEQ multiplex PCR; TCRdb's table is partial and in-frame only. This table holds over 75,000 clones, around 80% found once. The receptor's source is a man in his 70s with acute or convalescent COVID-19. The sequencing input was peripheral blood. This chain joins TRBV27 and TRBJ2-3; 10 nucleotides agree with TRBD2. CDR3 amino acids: CASIPSGGAADTQYF. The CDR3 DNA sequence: TGTGCCAGCATCCCCAGCGGGGGGGCCGCAGATACGCAGTATTTT.